Below are 26 T cell receptor beta chains sequenced from a single sample in a study of T cells in tumors after PD-1 blockade. The repertoire was sequenced with immunoSEQ multiplex PCR; TCRdb's copy has only in-frame clones and lacks some. In the table there are some 2,000 clones, 69% of which are singletons. This specimen was tumor tissue, taken before anti-PD-1 treatment. Source of these receptors: a human donor with basal cell carcinoma.

This clone was recorded only once. In DNA form, the CDR3 reads TGTGCCAGTAGTATAGCCGGAGGGTCGGGTGGCTACACCTTC. Protein sequence: CASSIAGGSGGYTF. The chain links TRBV19 to TRBJ1-2; D is uncertain. CDR3 length: 14 residues. The V and J ends lost 1 base and 7 bases respectively, with 13 bases between them. Germline CDR1 and CDR2: LNHDA and SQIVND (reference sequence).

The chain links TRBV3-1 (or the pseudogene TRBV3-2) to TRBJ2-2, with TRBD2 matching over 7 bases. After removal of 5 bases from V and 7 bases from J, the junction contained 13 bases not matched to a gene. The CDR3 covers 16 residues. CDR1 and CDR2 from the germline V gene are LGHDT and YNNKEL (reference sequence). Written as DNA, the CDR3 is TGTGCCAGCAGCGCGCGAGGGGCGGGAGTTGGCGGGGAGCTGTTTTTT. Translation gives CASSARGAGVGGELFF.

The chain couples TRBV19 to TRBJ2-3; TRBD2 is a possible D gene (6 bases). Germline loops: CDR1 LNHDA, CDR2 SQIVND (reference sequence). Trimming shortened V by 7 bases and J by 2 bases, and 16 bases separated the two germline ends. The CDR3 extends over 15 amino acids. CDR3 sequence reads: CASKAGSGFTDTQYF. Written as DNA, the CDR3 is TGTGCCAGTAAGGCCGGGAGCGGATTCACAGATACGCAGTATTTT.

Only a few counts were recorded for this clone. This rearrangement joins TRBV18 to TRBJ2-2; 7 bases align to TRBD1. The junction had 8 bases not matched to a gene; V was cut back by 3 bases and J by 7 bases. The germline CDR1 and CDR2 sequences are KGHSH and LQKENI. CDR3 size: 15 residues. CDR3 residues: CASSPRQGLDGELFF. Here the CDR3 DNA reads TGTGCCAGCTCACCTAGACAGGGATTGGACGGGGAGCTGTTTTTT.

The chain has TRBV7-2 and TRBJ2-3; TRBD1 matches 8 bases. Germline assignment: CDR1 SGHTA and CDR2 FQGNSA. With 2 bases clipped from V and 1 base from J, the junction kept 2 bases outside the gene matches. CDR3 length: 15 amino acids. This CDR3 reads CASSLQTGGTDTQYF. The CDR3 DNA follows: TGTGCCAGCAGCTTACAGACAGGGGGCACAGATACGCAGTATTTT.

J is TRBJ2-2 and V is TRBV19; 13 positions match TRBD2. Germline-derived CDR1 and CDR2 are LNHDA and SQIVND (reference sequence). Trimming at V came to 5 bases and at J to 1 base, leaving 4 bases not matched to a gene. CDR3 length: 17 residues. This CDR3 reads CASSRTSGGMNTGELFF. Written as DNA, the CDR3 is TGTGCCAGTAGTCGGACTAGCGGGGGCATGAACACCGGGGAGCTGTTTTTT.

V gene TRBV6-2 or TRBV6-3 combines with J gene TRBJ2-5; 10 bases align to TRBD2. V lost 6 bases, J lost 5 bases, and 12 bases stayed unmatched. Germline CDR1 is MNHEY and CDR2 is SVGEGT. This CDR3 contains 16 residues. This CDR3 reads CASSPPGAGGGETQYF. The CDR3 bases are TGTGCCAGCAGCCCCCCGGGAGCGGGAGGGGGGGAGACCCAGTACTTC.

This clone showed up just a few times. The gene calls are TRBV5-5 and TRBJ2-7; D assignment may be TRBD1 or TRBD2 (8 bases each). The CDR3 is made up of 19 amino acids. V was clipped by 0 bases and J by 2 bases, with 24 bases between them. CDR1 SGHKS and CDR2 YYEKEE come from the germline V gene (reference sequence). The CDR3 is CASSLVGQVAGGSPYEQYF. The CDR3 DNA reads as TGTGCCAGCAGCTTGGTGGGACAGGTTGCGGGGGGTTCCCCCTACGAGCAGTACTTC. Full variable domain (rest looked up from reference TRBV5-5 and TRBJ2-7): DAGVTQSPTHLIKTRGQQVTLRCSPISGHKSVSWYQQVLGQGPQFIFQYYEKEERGRGNFPDRFSARQFPNYSSELNVNALLLGDSALYLCASSLVGQVAGGSPYEQYFGPGTRLTVT.

The rearrangement links TRBV7-8 to TRBJ2-7; D is unclear. CDR3 length equals 11 residues. Trimming cost V 5 bases and J 3 bases, with 5 bases left between them. In germline, CDR1 is SGHVS, CDR2 FQNEAQ. This CDR3 reads CASSPGYEQYF. CDR3 DNA sequence: TGTGCCAGCAGCCCCGGCTACGAGCAGTACTTC.

A word on this clone: Germline is not matched at one junction end, which may reflect a read error. This specimen includes other DNA sequences encoding the same CDR3. The V call is TRBV2, the J call TRBJ2-7; 7 nucleotides agree with TRBD1. CDR3 length: 17 amino acids. Germline values: CDR1 SNHLY, CDR2 FYNNEI. In DNA form, the CDR3 reads TGTGCTAGCAGCCCAGGACAGGCAGCCATCGATTTTTACGAGCAGTACTTC. It encodes CASSPGQAAIDFYEQYF.

The rearrangement joins TRBV6-1 to TRBJ1-3; 8 bases align to TRBD1. V gave up 3 bases and J gave up 0 bases; unmatched junction bases: 7. Germline CDR1 and CDR2: MNHNS and SASEGT. The CDR3 contains 17 residues. The CDR3 region is CASSDLPGTGSGNTIYF. Written as DNA, the CDR3 is TGTGCCAGCAGTGACCTTCCCGGGACAGGCTCTGGAAACACCATATATTTT.

The chain recombines TRBV5-1 with TRBJ2-2; 10 bases agree with TRBD2. The germline CDR1 and CDR2 sequences are SGHRS and YFSETQ. The CDR3 runs to 19 residues. Trimming removed 0 bases from V and 1 base from J; junction bases left unmatched: 9. CDR3 bases: TGCGCCAGCAGCTTGGAGGGGCTAGCGGGGGTGCTGAACACCGGGGAGCTGTTTTTT. Its protein is CASSLEGLAGVLNTGELFF.

The chain employs TRBV5-1 and TRBJ2-2; D tentatively reads TRBD1 or TRBD2 (9 bases each). The CDR3 loop spans 22 amino acids. The ends were cut back, 3 bases at V and 2 bases at J, with 32 bases in the middle. Germline V lookup: CDR1 SGHRS, CDR2 YFSETQ. CDR3 sequence reads: CASSSAPGQGYGLAKNTGELFF. CDR3 coding DNA: TGCGCCAGCAGCTCTGCCCCGGGACAGGGATATGGACTAGCGAAAAACACCGGGGAGCTGTTTTTT.

The chain carries TRBV12-5 and TRBJ2-2; TRBD2 matches 12 bases. Germline lookup yields CDR1 LGHNT and CDR2 FRNRAP. CDR3 size: 18 residues. Germline trimming cut 4 bases from V and 3 bases from J; bases unmatched to any gene: 9. Here the CDR3 DNA reads TGTGCTAGTGGTTCCGGCCTAGCGGGAGGGACCGACACCGGGGAGCTGTTTTTT. Protein sequence: CASGSGLAGGTDTGELFF.

The V gene is TRBV27, the J gene TRBJ2-3, with D possibly matching TRBD1 (6 bases). CDR3 size: 14 residues. V lost 8 bases to trimming and J lost 2 bases, with 14 bases between them. The germline gives CDR1 MNHEY, CDR2 SMNVEV (reference sequence). CDR3 sequence: CASRTQGSTDTQYF. CDR3 DNA sequence: TGTGCCAGCCGGACTCAGGGGTCCACAGATACGCAGTATTTT.

The rearrangement links TRBV5-6 to TRBJ2-3; the D is unclear. This CDR3 has 12 residues. Trimming removed 0 bases from V and 2 bases from J, with 1 base in between. The germline gives CDR1 SGHDT, CDR2 YYEEEE. CDR3 loop: CASSLVTDTQYF. The CDR3 DNA reads TGTGCCAGCAGCTTGGTCACAGATACGCAGTATTTT.

The chain is built from TRBV19 and TRBJ1-5; D is unclear. CDR3 length: 14 amino acids. Germline V gives CDR1 LNHDA, CDR2 SQIVND (reference sequence). V was trimmed by 7 bases and J by 6 bases, leaving 16 bases between them. The CDR3 loop is CASISSIRGQPQHF. The CDR3 region has the DNA TGTGCCAGTATATCTTCCATTCGGGGTCAGCCCCAGCATTTT.

In DNA form, the CDR3 reads TGTGCCAGCAGCACGACAGGGGGAGGAAACACCATATATTTT. It yields the protein CASSTTGGGNTIYF. The chain carries TRBV3-1 (or the pseudogene TRBV3-2) and TRBJ1-3, with TRBD1 matching over 9 bases. CDR1 and CDR2 (germline): LGHDT, YNNKEL (reference sequence). The CDR3 covers 14 residues. V lost 5 bases, J lost 4 bases, and 3 bases stayed unmatched.

The V gene is TRBV25-1, the J gene TRBJ2-3; 8 nucleotides match TRBD1. The CDR3 is 14 amino acids. V dropped 2 bases and J dropped 3; count of bases not matched to a gene: 1. Germline V CDR1 and CDR2: MGHDK, SYGVNS. CDR3 sequence reads: CASSEDRGTDTQYF. The CDR3 coding sequence is TGTGCCAGCAGTGAAGACAGGGGAACAGATACGCAGTATTTT.

The genes are TRBV5-1 and TRBJ2-3, with 10 positions matching TRBD2. The CDR3 runs to 16 residues. Per the germline V gene, CDR1 is SGHRS and CDR2 is YFSETQ. V dropped 4 bases and J dropped 0; count of bases not matched to a gene: 5. The CDR3 nucleotides are TGCGCCAGCAGCAATGGACTAGCGGCTAGCACAGATACGCAGTATTTT. It encodes CASSNGLAASTDTQYF.

J is TRBJ2-7 and V is TRBV15; a weak D match, TRBD2 (6 bases). CDR1 LNHNV and CDR2 YYDKDF come from the germline V gene (reference sequence). Trimming shortened V by 2 bases and J by 0 bases, and 11 bases separated the two germline ends. The CDR3 consists of 15 residues. CDR3: CATSRSAGSSYEQYF. CDR3 coding DNA: TGTGCCACCAGCAGATCGGCCGGGAGCTCCTACGAGCAGTACTTC. Supplemented by reference TRBV15 and TRBJ2-7, the full variable domain reads DAMVIQNPRYQVTQFGKPVTLSCSQTLNHNVMYWYQQKSSQAPKLLFHYYDKDFNNEADTPDNFQSRRPNTSFCFLDIRSPGLGDTAMYLCATSRSAGSSYEQYFGPGTRLTVT.

The chain uses TRBV5-1 and TRBJ2-7, with TRBD2 matching 7 bases. This CDR3 contains 15 residues. The V gene end was trimmed by 4 bases and the J gene end by 4 bases; junction bases not matched to a gene: 11. Looked up from germline, CDR1 is SGHRS and CDR2 is YFSETQ. CDR3 coding DNA: TGCGCCAGCAGCCCCGGCCTGACTAGCAATTACGAGCAGTACTTC. Translating it yields CASSPGLTSNYEQYF.

This clone is large in the sample. The chain joins TRBV5-4 to TRBJ1-2; D not resolved. In germline, CDR1 is SGHNT, CDR2 YYREEE (reference sequence). The V end was cut by 1 base, the J end by 0 bases, with 16 bases between. There are 17 residues in the CDR3. CDR3 nucleotides: TGTGCCAGCAGCTTGTTGGCTGAATACTCGCCTAACTATGGCTACACCTTC. Its translation is CASSLLAEYSPNYGYTF.

The chain uses TRBV5-1 and TRBJ2-5, with TRBD1 identical over 7 bases. Germline V gives CDR1 SGHRS, CDR2 YFSETQ. V was clipped by 6 bases and J by 4 bases; unmatched bases: 9. CDR3 size: 14 residues. The CDR3 loop is CASTQGRQGETQYF. The CDR3 DNA follows: TGCGCCAGCACCCAGGGGCGACAGGGAGAGACCCAGTACTTC.

CDR3 sequence (DNA): TGCGCCAGCAGCCAAGCACCCGGGACAGGGTACGAAAAACTGTTTTTT. Amino acid sequence: CASSQAPGTGYEKLFF. V is TRBV4-1 and J is TRBJ1-4; 9 bases align to TRBD1. Germline-derived CDR1 and CDR2 are MGHRA and YSYEKL. Germline trimming cut 1 base from V and 8 bases from J; bases unmatched to any gene: 8. The CDR3 consists of 16 residues.

A remark on this clone: In the same sample, other DNA sequences code for this CDR3. This sequence joins TRBV28 and TRBJ2-4; weak D call: TRBD2 (6 bases). This CDR3 region has 12 residues. Trimming left V 5 bases short and J 16 bases short, with 18 bases between. Germline V gene sequence: CDR1 MDHEN, CDR2 SYDVKM. The CDR3 here is CASSVLGGRGYF. CDR3 in DNA: TGTGCCAGCAGTGTATTGGGGGGTCGGGGCTACTTC.